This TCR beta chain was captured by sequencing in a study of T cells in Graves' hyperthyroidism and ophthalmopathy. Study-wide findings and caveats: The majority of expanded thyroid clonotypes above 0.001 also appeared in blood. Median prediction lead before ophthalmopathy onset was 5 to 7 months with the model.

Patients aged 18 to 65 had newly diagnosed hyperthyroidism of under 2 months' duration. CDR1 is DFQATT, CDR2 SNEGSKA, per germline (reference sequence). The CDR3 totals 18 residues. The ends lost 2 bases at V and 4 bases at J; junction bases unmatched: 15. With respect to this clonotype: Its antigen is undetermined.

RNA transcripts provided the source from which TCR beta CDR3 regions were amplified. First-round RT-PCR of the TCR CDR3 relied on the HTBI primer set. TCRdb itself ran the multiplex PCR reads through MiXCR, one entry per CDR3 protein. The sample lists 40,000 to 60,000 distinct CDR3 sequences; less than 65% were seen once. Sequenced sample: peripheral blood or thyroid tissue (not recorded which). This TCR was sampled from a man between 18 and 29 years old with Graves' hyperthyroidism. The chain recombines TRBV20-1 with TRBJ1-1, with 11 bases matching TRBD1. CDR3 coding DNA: TGCAGTGCTAGACCCCGAGTTGGACCGGGACAGGGGGTCACTGAAGCTTTCTTT. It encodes CSARPRVGPGQGVTEAFF.